The rows below give T cell receptor beta chains drawn from one sample of a study of T cell responses to AZD1222 COVID-19 vaccine. Sequenced by immunoSEQ multiplex PCR; TCRdb stores in-frame clones only, minus some. Among just under 95,000 clones listed, around 90% were seen once. Sequencing used peripheral blood, obtained on day 0 of AZD1222 vaccination. These receptors all come from an adult in good health. Both conserved end residues are part of each CDR3. Fields, in order: clone size, J gene, D gene, V gene, CDR3 protein, CDR3 DNA. A D gene is named only where the DNA matches it firmly. Size tells how often a clone was seen (once, few, many) or the class of an expanded clone, and some rows leave it out.

once TRBJ2-1 . TRBV5-1 CASSRRDNSYNEQFF TGCGCCAGCAGCCGCCGGGACAACTCCTACAATGAGCAGTTCTTC
. TRBJ1-2 . TRBV29-1 CSAEVAWARRGYTF TGCAGCGCCGAGGTCGCGTGGGCCCGGAGGGGCTACACCTTC
. TRBJ2-3 . TRBV11-3 CASSPGVRSVTDTQYF TGTGCCAGCAGCCCGGGGGTGAGAAGCGTCACAGATACGCAGTATTTT
. TRBJ2-1 . TRBV7-9 CASSYQQELNEQFF TGTGCCAGCAGCTACCAACAGGAATTGAATGAGCAGTTCTTC
. TRBJ1-1 . TRBV29-1 CSALPENTEAFF TGCAGCGCCCTCCCAGAGAACACTGAAGCTTTCTTT
. TRBJ1-6 . TRBV5-1 CASSLVGDPNSPLHF TGCGCCAGCAGCTTGGTAGGGGACCCAAATTCACCCCTCCACTTT
. TRBJ1-1 . TRBV28 CASSPGTVNTEAFF TGTGCCAGCAGTCCCGGGACGGTGAACACTGAAGCTTTCTTT
. TRBJ1-6 . TRBV6-5 CASSYGTTRVGSPLHF TGTGCCAGCAGTTACGGGACGACAAGGGTCGGCTCACCCCTCCACTTT
. TRBJ1-1 . TRBV9 CASSVGGENTEAFF TGTGCCAGCAGCGTAGGAGGAGAGAACACTGAAGCTTTCTTT
. TRBJ1-2 TRBD1 TRBV4-3 CASSQDRGRIYGYTF TGCGCCAGCAGCCAAGACAGGGGGCGGATTTATGGCTACACCTTC
. TRBJ2-7 TRBD1 TRBV3-1/TRBV3-2 CASSQELWAGGPRDF TGTGCCAGCAGCCAAGAATTGTGGGCAGGGGGACCGAGAGACTTC
. TRBJ1-2 . TRBV5-4 CASSLERVSGYTF TGTGCCAGCAGCTTGGAAAGGGTGTCGGGCTACACCTTC
. TRBJ2-1 . TRBV12-3/TRBV12-4 CASSLLVEQFF TGTGCCAGCAGTTTGCTGGTTGAGCAGTTCTTC
. TRBJ1-1 . TRBV7-9 CASRQGLNTEAFF TGTGCCAGCAGACAGGGTTTGAACACTGAAGCTTTCTTT
. TRBJ1-4 . TRBV6-5 CASTAGINEKLFF TGTGCCAGCACGGCCGGAATTAATGAAAAACTGTTTTTT
. TRBJ2-5 TRBD1 TRBV28 CASSSQGVETQYF TGTGCCAGCAGCTCACAGGGGGTCGAGACCCAGTACTTC
. TRBJ2-3 TRBD2 TRBV2 CASSEGAGGLSLDTQYF TGTGCCAGCAGTGAAGGAGCGGGGGGGCTGTCTCTAGATACGCAGTATTTT
once TRBJ2-7 TRBD2 TRBV10-3 CAISEVAGGPRSYEQYF TGTGCCATCAGTGAGGTAGCGGGGGGGCCTCGGTCCTACGAGCAGTACTTC
. TRBJ2-1 TRBD2 TRBV7-9 CASSFVGGLAGGQQFF TGTGCCAGCAGCTTTGTCGGCGGTCTAGCGGGGGGACAGCAGTTCTTC
. TRBJ2-2 . TRBV7-7 CASSPDQNTGELFF TGTGCTAGCAGCCCAGACCAGAACACCGGGGAGCTGTTTTTT
once TRBJ1-1 . TRBV29-1 CSVALWGADTEAFF TGCAGCGTTGCCCTGTGGGGGGCCGACACTGAAGCTTTCTTT
. TRBJ1-3 . TRBV27 CASSLSNRGNTIYF TGTGCCAGCAGTTTATCGAACAGGGGAAACACCATATATTTT
. TRBJ2-7 . TRBV12-3/TRBV12-4 CASSFTGYEQYF TGTGCCAGCAGTTTTACAGGGTACGAGCAGTACTTC